The present T cell receptor beta chain was sequenced within a study of OX40 agonist ivuxolimab in advanced cancers. Study-wide results and limits: In CD8+ T cells, expanded clones were on average more numerous than in CD4+.

With regard to this clone: No antigen is known for it.

V was cut by 7 bases and J by 5 bases, with 8 bases left in between. CDR3 length: 11 residues. Germline V gives CDR1 SQVTM, CDR2 ANQGSEA. Some clones are missing from TCRdb's copy, which holds only in-frame ones; the method was immunoSEQ multiplex PCR. The sample carries about 64,000 clones, around 84% recorded once. The sequencing used CD4+ or CD8+ T cells sorted from blood, collected in a trial of the OX40 agonist ivuxolimab. The origin of this receptor is an adult with an advanced solid tumor such as melanoma, head and neck, liver or kidney cancer. The rearrangement links TRBV29-1 to TRBJ2-2; D call uncertain. Written as DNA, the CDR3 is TGCAGCGGCAGGTGGACCGGGGAGCTGTTTTTT. The encoded protein is CSGRWTGELFF.